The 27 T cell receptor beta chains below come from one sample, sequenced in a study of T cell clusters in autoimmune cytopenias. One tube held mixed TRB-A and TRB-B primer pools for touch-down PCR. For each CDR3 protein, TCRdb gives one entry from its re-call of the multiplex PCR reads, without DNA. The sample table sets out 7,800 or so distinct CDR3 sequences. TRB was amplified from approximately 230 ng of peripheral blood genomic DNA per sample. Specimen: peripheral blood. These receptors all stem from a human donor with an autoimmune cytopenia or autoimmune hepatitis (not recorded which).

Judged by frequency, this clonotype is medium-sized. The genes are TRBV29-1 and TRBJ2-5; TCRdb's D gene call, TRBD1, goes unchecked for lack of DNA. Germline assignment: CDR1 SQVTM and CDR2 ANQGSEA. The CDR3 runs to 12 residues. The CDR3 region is CSVEKGAGTQYF.

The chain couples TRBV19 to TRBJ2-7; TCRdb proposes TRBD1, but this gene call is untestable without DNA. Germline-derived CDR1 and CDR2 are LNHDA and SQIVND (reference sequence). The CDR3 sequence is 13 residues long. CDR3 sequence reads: CASRRTGQHEQYF.

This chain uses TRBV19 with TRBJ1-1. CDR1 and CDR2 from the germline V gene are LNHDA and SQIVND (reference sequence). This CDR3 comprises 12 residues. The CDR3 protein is CATEALNTEAFF.

The CDR3 loop is CSVEEYPEAFF. The chain joins TRBV29-1 to TRBJ1-1. Germline-derived CDR1 and CDR2 are SQVTM and ANQGSEA. The CDR3 has 11 residues.

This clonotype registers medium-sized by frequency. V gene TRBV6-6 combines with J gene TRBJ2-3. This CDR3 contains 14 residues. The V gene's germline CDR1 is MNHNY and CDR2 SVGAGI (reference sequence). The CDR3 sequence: CASTLLESTDTQYF.

The chain's CDR3 is CASSSTKSLSQGYTF. The chain employs TRBV6-5 and TRBJ1-2. Germline CDR1 reads MNHEY; CDR2 reads SVGAGI. This CDR3 comprises 15 residues.

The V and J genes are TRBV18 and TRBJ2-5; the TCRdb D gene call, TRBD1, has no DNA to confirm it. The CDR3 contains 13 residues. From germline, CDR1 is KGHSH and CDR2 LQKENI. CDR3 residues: CASSRGIQETQYF.

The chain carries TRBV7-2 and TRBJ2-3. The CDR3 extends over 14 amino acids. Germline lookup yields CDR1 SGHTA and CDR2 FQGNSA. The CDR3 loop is CASSPMLGADTQYF.

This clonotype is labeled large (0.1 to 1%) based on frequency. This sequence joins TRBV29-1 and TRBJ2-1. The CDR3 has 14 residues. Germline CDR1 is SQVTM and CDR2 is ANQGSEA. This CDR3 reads CSVLGGSTYNEQFF.

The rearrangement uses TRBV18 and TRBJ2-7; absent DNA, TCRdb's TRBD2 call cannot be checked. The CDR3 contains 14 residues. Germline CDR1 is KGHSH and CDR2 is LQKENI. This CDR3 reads CASSEAGGIDEQYF.

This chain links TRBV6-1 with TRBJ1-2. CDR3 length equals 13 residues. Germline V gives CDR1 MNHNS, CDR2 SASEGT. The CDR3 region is CASSEVGARGYTF.

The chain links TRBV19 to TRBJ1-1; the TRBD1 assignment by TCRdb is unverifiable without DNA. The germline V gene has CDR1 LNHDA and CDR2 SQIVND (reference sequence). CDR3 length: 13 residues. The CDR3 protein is CASSMTGDEVAFF.

The CDR3 here is CAWSLQQGDHYTF. V is TRBV30 and J is TRBJ1-2; the D call from TCRdb, TRBD1, cannot be confirmed without DNA. The CDR3 runs 13 residues. The germline V gene encodes CDR1 GTSNPN and CDR2 SVGIG (reference sequence). Using reference TRBV30 and TRBJ1-2 for the parts outside the CDR3, the full variable domain is SQTIHQWPATLVQPVGSPLSLECTVEGTSNPNLYWYRQAAGRGLQLLFYSVGIGQISSEVPQNLSASRPQDRQFILSSKKLLLSDSGFYLCAWSLQQGDHYTFGSGTRLTVV.

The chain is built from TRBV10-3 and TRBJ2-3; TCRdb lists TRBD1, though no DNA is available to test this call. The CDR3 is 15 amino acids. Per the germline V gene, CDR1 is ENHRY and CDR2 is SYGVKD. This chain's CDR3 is CAISRGGGSTDTQYF.

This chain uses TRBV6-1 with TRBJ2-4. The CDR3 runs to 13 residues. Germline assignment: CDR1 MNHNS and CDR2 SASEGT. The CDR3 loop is CASSTFTENIQYF.

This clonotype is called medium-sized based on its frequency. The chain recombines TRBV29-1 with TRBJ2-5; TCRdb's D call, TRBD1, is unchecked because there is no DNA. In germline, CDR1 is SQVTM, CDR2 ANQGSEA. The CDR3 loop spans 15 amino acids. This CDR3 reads CSVWGKGDYQETQYF.

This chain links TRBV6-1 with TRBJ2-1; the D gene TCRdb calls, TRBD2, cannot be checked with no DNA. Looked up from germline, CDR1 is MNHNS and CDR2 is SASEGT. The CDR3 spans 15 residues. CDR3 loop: CASSPTGSSYNEQFF.

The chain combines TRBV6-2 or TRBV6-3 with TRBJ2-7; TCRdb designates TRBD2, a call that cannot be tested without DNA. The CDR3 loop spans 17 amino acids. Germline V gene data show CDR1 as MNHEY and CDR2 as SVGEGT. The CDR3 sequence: CASSSPGLAAGSHEQYF.

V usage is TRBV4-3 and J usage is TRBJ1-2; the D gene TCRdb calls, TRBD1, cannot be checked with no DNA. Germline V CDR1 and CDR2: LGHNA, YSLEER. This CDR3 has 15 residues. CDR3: CASSPRDRETYGYTF.

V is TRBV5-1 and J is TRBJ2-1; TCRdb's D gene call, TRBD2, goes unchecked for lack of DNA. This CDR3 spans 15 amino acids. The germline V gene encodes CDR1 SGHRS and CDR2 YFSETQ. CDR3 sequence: CASSLVVAGVNEQFF.

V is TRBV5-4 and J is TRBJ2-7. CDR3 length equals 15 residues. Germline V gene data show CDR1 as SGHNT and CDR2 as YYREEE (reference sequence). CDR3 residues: CASSLFGRAPYEQYF. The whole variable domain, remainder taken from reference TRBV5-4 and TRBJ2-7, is ETGVTQSPTHLIKTRGQQVTLRCSSQSGHNTVSWYQQALGQGPQFIFQYYREEENGRGNFPPRFSGLQFPNYSSELNVNALELDDSALYLCASSLFGRAPYEQYFGPGTRLTVT.

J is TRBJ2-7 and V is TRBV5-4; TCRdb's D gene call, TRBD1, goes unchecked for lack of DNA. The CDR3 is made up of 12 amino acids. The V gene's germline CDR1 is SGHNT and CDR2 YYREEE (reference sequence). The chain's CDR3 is CASSLGTAEQYF.

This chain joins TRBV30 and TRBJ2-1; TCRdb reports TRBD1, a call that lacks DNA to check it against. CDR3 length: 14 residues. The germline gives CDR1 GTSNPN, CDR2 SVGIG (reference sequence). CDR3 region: CAWRRDRAYNEQFF.

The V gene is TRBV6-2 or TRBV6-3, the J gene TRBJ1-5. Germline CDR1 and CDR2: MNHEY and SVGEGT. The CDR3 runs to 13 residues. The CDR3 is CASSQGIVQPQHF.

The CDR3 protein is CASAWTGDSNQPQHF. The V and J genes are TRBV6-1 and TRBJ1-5; TCRdb's D call of TRBD1 is untestable without DNA. Germline assignment: CDR1 MNHNS and CDR2 SASEGT. The CDR3 length is 15 residues.

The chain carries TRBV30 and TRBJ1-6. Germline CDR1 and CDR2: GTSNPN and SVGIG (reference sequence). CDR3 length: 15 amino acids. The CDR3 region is CAWSPYSGGYSPLHF.

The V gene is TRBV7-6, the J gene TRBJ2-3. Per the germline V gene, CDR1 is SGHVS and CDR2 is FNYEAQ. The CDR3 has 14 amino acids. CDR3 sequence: CASSSTSSTPTQYF.